The 7 T cell receptor beta chains below were found in one sample sequenced in a study of T-cell memory formation after mild COVID-19. TCRdb analysed the 5' RACE reads with MiXCR anew, one entry per CDR3 protein. The profile shows hundreds of thousands of distinct CDR3 sequences, about a sixth of them singletons. The sample comprised PBMCs or a T cell subset sorted from them (not recorded which). The receptors here all came from a young man who had mild COVID-19 (a few samples of this study predate the infection). Cell type and time point are not known.

This chain connects TRBV27 to TRBJ1-3; D remains ambiguous. Trimming took off 2 bases at V and 4 bases at J, with 18 bases between the two ends. The CDR3 extends over 17 amino acids. Looked up from germline, CDR1 is MNHEY and CDR2 is SMNVEV (reference sequence). The CDR3 bases are TGTGCCAGCAGTTTAGAGCCCCCGAGGATGGGAGGAAACACCATATATTTT. Its protein is CASSLEPPRMGGNTIYF.

This clonotype was seen a handful of times. This chain links TRBV5-1 with TRBJ1-1, with 7 bases matching TRBD1. V lost 4 bases and J lost 6; bases outside the gene matches: 9. The germline V gene encodes CDR1 SGHRS and CDR2 YFSETQ. The CDR3 is 14 residues long. Here the CDR3 reads CASSPPTGVAEAFF. The CDR3 region has the DNA TGCGCCAGCAGCCCCCCCACAGGGGTCGCTGAAGCTTTCTTT.

The V call is TRBV2, the J call TRBJ1-2; the D gene is possibly TRBD1 (6 bases). Trimming shortened V by 0 bases and J by 3 bases, and 8 bases separated the two germline ends. The length of the CDR3 is 14 residues. Germline CDR1 reads SNHLY; CDR2 reads FYNNEI. The CDR3 region is CASSEAGGHYGYTF. The DNA of the CDR3 is TGTGCCAGCAGTGAAGCTGGGGGGCACTATGGCTACACCTTC.

V usage is TRBV15 and J usage is TRBJ2-5; D tentatively fits TRBD1 or TRBD2 (5 bases each). Per germline, CDR1 LNHNV and CDR2 YYDKDF (reference sequence). The CDR3 has 13 amino acids. Trimming shortened V by 3 bases and J by 5 bases, and 10 bases separated the two germline ends. CDR3 in amino acids: CATSSRDRETQYF. The CDR3 nucleotides read TGTGCCACCAGCAGTCGGGACCGGGAGACCCAGTACTTC.

The chain is built from TRBV11-2 and TRBJ2-3; 10 bases are a match to TRBD2. The V segment lost 2 bases and the J segment 0 bases; nucleotides outside the gene matches: 11. The V gene's germline CDR1 is SGHAT and CDR2 FQNNGV. This CDR3 contains 19 residues. CDR3 DNA sequence: TGTGCCAGCAGCTTACTCCGTCTAGCGGGGGCCTTTAGCACAGATACGCAGTATTTT. As protein: CASSLLRLAGAFSTDTQYF.

The rearrangement links TRBV6-6 to TRBJ1-5; the match to TRBD1 covers 10 bases. The CDR3 loop spans 14 amino acids. The V segment lost 5 bases and the J segment 5 bases; nucleotides outside the gene matches: 3. Germline CDR1 is MNHNY and CDR2 is SVGAGI (reference sequence). CDR3 DNA: TGTGCCAGCAGTCAAGACAGGGGGCATCAGCCCCAGCATTTT. It encodes CASSQDRGHQPQHF.

This clonotype was detected only a few times. The chain couples TRBV6-2 or TRBV6-3 to TRBJ2-7, with D maybe TRBD1 (5 bases). Germline V gives CDR1 MNHEY, CDR2 SVGEGT. V lost 5 bases to trimming and J lost 4 bases, with 9 bases between them. This CDR3 has 12 residues. DNA for the CDR3: TGTGCCAGCAGTGATCCAGGGTACGAGCAGTACGTC. Its translation: CASSDPGYEQYV.